This is a list of T cell receptor beta chains from one sample in a study of blood T cell repertoires in COVID-19. Using immunoSEQ multiplex PCR, the repertoire was profiled, and TCRdb retains in-frame clones only, with some absent. This table holds 250,000 to 400,000 clones, around 89% found once. The sequenced sample was peripheral blood. The receptor source for this set is a woman in her 30s with COVID-19, enrolled during active disease. CDR3s include the opening cysteine and the closing phenylalanine or tryptophan. Each record gives: V gene, J gene, clone size, D gene, CDR3 protein, CDR3 DNA. A D gene is named only where the DNA matches it firmly. Size tells how often a clone was seen (once, few, many) or the class of an expanded clone, and some rows leave it out.

TRBV7-9,TRBJ2-5,NA,TRBD1,CASSSDREETQYF,TGTGCCAGCAGCTCGGACAGGGAAGAGACCCAGTACTTC
TRBV18,TRBJ1-3,NA,NA,CASSPGGQISGNTIYF,TGTGCCAGCTCACCAGGAGGACAGATCTCTGGAAACACCATATATTTT
TRBV2,TRBJ1-1,NA,NA,CASSEGTEAFF,TGTGCCAGCTCCGAGGGTACTGAAGCTTTCTTT
TRBV27,TRBJ1-2,once,TRBD1,CASSPVLRGRSYGYTF,TGTGCCAGCAGCCCAGTGCTCAGGGGGCGCAGCTATGGCTACACCTTC
TRBV6-5,TRBJ2-7,NA,NA,CASKGPGINEQYF,TGTGCCAGCAAAGGGCCGGGGATCAACGAGCAGTACTTC
TRBV7-2,TRBJ2-7,NA,NA,CASSSPPGNRVSEQYF,TGTGCCAGCAGCTCGCCCCCGGGGAACAGGGTGTCCGAGCAGTACTTC
TRBV6-5,TRBJ2-2,once,NA,CASSYSRTAGELFF,TGTGCCAGCAGTTACTCGAGGACAGCCGGGGAGCTGTTTTTT
TRBV5-8,TRBJ2-2,NA,NA,CASSLETYGELFF,TGTGCCAGCAGCTTAGAAACTTACGGGGAGCTGTTTTTT
TRBV19,TRBJ2-7,NA,NA,CASSNRDSTFIEQYF,TGTGCCAGTAGTAACCGGGACTCAACTTTTATCGAGCAGTACTTC
TRBV18,TRBJ1-3,NA,NA,CASSPQGATGNTIYF,TGTGCCAGCTCACCACAAGGGGCCACTGGAAACACCATATATTTT
TRBV5-8,TRBJ2-3,NA,NA,CASSLWASRSTDTQYF,TGTGCCAGCAGCTTGTGGGCTAGCAGGAGCACAGATACGCAGTATTTT
TRBV6-6,TRBJ1-2,NA,NA,CASSYSTKAYGYTF,TGTGCCAGCAGTTACTCGACAAAAGCCTATGGCTACACCTTC
TRBV6-2/TRBV6-3,TRBJ2-2,NA,NA,CASSYGRYTGELFF,TGTGCCAGCAGTTACGGCAGATACACCGGGGAGCTGTTTTTT